The next 25 T cell receptor beta chains were all read from a single sample in a study of CD8 T cells in ankylosing spondylitis. In TCRdb, the 5' RACE reads were re-called with MiXCR into one record per CDR3 protein. The table records 25,000 to 35,000 distinct CDR3 sequences, roughly 7.2% of them present only once. Source material: blood, either unsorted or a sorted T cell fraction (not recorded which). The receptor set was obtained from a male donor with ankylosing spondylitis or in good health (not recorded which).

This clonotype was counted ten times or more. This chain uses TRBV3-1 with TRBJ2-2; 13 positions match TRBD2. This CDR3 spans 18 amino acids. Germline V gene data show CDR1 as LGHDT and CDR2 as YNNKEL (reference sequence). The J segment lost 7 bases and the V segment lost 4 bases, leaving 12 bases of the junction unmatched. The CDR3 DNA reads as TGTGCCAGCAGCCCGTTCACCGGACTAGCGGGAGTGGTCGGGGAGCTGTTTTTT. This encodes CASSPFTGLAGVVGELFF.

This clonotype was counted once. The chain links TRBV20-1 to TRBJ1-1, with D hard to call. The germline V gene has CDR1 DFQATT and CDR2 SNEGSKA (reference sequence). The V gene lost 3 bases and the J gene lost 2 bases, with 13 bases spanning the gap. This CDR3 has 14 amino acids. CDR3 sequence: CSASLGIGNTEAFF. CDR3 nucleotide sequence: TGCAGTGCTAGTTTGGGGATTGGAAACACTGAAGCTTTCTTT.

Many counts were recorded for this clonotype. The chain is built from TRBV10-2 and TRBJ2-2; TRBD2 agrees at 10 bases. Germline CDR1 is WSHSY and CDR2 is SAAADI. Trimming removed 0 bases from V and 4 bases from J; junction bases left unmatched: 2. The CDR3 contains 16 residues. The CDR3 DNA reads TGCGCCAGCAGTGAGTCGAGCGGGAGGGGCACCGGGGAGCTGTTTTTT. Translation gives CASSESSGRGTGELFF.

This clonotype was observed many times. The V gene is TRBV7-7, the J gene TRBJ2-2, with TRBD2 matching 10 bases. J was trimmed by 4 bases and V by 0 bases; bases with no gene match: 2. Germline assignment: CDR1 SSHAT and CDR2 FNYEAQ (reference sequence). This CDR3 spans 16 amino acids. The CDR3 DNA follows: TGTGCCAGCAGCTTAGCCTCTAGCGGGGGCACCGGGGAGCTGTTTTTT. Its translation: CASSLASSGGTGELFF.

This clonotype was counted at least ten times. This chain connects TRBV14 to TRBJ1-3; D is uncertain. V dropped 6 bases and J dropped 0 bases, with 9 bases sitting between them. Germline CDR1 is SGHDN and CDR2 is FVKESK. The CDR3 is 14 residues long. CDR3 loop: CASSRTASGNTIYF. In nucleotides, the CDR3 is TGTGCCAGCAGTCGGACTGCCTCTGGAAACACCATATATTTT.

This clonotype was recorded many times. The rearrangement uses TRBV6-6 and TRBJ1-1, with D unclear. Between the trimmed V and J ends, which lost 2 bases and 0 bases, there was a span of 1 base. Germline assignment: CDR1 MNHNY and CDR2 SVGAGI (reference sequence). This CDR3 is built from 12 residues. This chain's CDR3 is CASSYMNTEAFF. The CDR3 region has the DNA TGTGCCAGCAGTTACATGAACACTGAAGCTTTCTTT.

This clonotype appeared many times. This chain connects TRBV20-1 to TRBJ1-1, with 10 bases that match TRBD1. The junction had 4 bases not matched to a gene; V was cut back by 5 bases and J by 4 bases. The germline gives CDR1 DFQATT, CDR2 SNEGSKA (reference sequence). The CDR3 has 13 amino acids. The CDR3 reads CSAPGQGRTEAFF. CDR3 bases: TGCAGTGCTCCGGGACAGGGGCGCACTGAAGCTTTCTTT.

This clonotype is medium-sized (0.01 to 0.1%). The gene calls are TRBV7-8 and TRBJ2-1; D remains ambiguous. CDR1 and CDR2 (germline): SGHVS, FQNEAQ. The V gene lost 1 base and the J gene lost 9 bases, with 10 bases spanning the gap. This CDR3 comprises 13 residues. CDR3 DNA: TGTGCCAGCAGCTTAGAGTCTGGTGGTGAGCAGTTCTTC. This encodes CASSLESGGEQFF.

This clonotype was seen more than once but under ten times. The rearrangement joins TRBV20-1 to TRBJ2-3, with 14 positions matching TRBD2. The CDR3 is 18 amino acids. V lost 6 bases, J lost 0 bases, and 11 bases stayed unmatched. Germline V gene data show CDR1 as DFQATT and CDR2 as SNEGSKA (reference sequence). CDR3 sequence reads: CSAPGLAGDYPSTDTQYF. In DNA form, the CDR3 reads TGCAGTGCCCCGGGACTAGCGGGAGATTACCCTAGCACAGATACGCAGTATTTT.

This clonotype was detected only a few times. The chain links TRBV7-2 to TRBJ2-1, with 9 bases fitting TRBD2. V lost 5 bases, J lost 7 bases, and 3 bases stayed unmatched. Germline V gives CDR1 SGHTA, CDR2 FQGNSA. The CDR3 runs to 13 residues. CDR3 DNA: TGTGCCAGCAGCAGACTAGCGGAGAATGAGCAGTTCTTC. Translating it yields CASSRLAENEQFF.

The gene calls are TRBV2 and TRBJ1-1; D uncertain. The V end lost 4 bases, the J end lost 1 base, and 7 bases lay between the germline ends. The CDR3 runs to 13 residues. Per the germline V gene, CDR1 is SNHLY and CDR2 is FYNNEI. The CDR3 DNA is TGTGCCAGCAGTGCTAGGACGAACACTGAAGCTTTCTTT. Amino acids: CASSARTNTEAFF.

This clonotype is medium-sized within its sample. The chain has TRBV29-1 and TRBJ1-1; 8 nucleotides align to TRBD1. Trimming removed 7 bases from V and 3 bases from J; junction bases left unmatched: 7. Per germline, CDR1 SQVTM and CDR2 ANQGSEA. The CDR3 is made up of 13 amino acids. The CDR3 DNA reads as TGCAGCGCTTCAGGGGGCAGGGACACTGAAGCTTTCTTT. Translating gives CSASGGRDTEAFF.

This clonotype was seen many times. The V and J genes are TRBV12-3 or TRBV12-4 and TRBJ2-3; D might be TRBD2 (6 bases). V dropped 6 bases and J dropped 2 bases, with 21 bases sitting between them. The length of the CDR3 is 17 residues. CDR3 in amino acids: CASRIRLGRDNTDTQYF. Here the CDR3 DNA reads TGTGCCAGCAGAATAAGGCTGGGGCGGGATAACACAGATACGCAGTATTTT.

This clonotype was recorded many times. V gene TRBV12-3 or TRBV12-4 combines with J gene TRBJ2-3; weak D call: TRBD2 (6 bases). The length of the CDR3 is 15 residues. V was pared by 5 bases and J by 3 bases, with 15 bases between. CDR3 loop: CASSDWDRGTDTQYF. In nucleotides, the CDR3 is TGTGCCAGCAGTGACTGGGATCGGGGGACAGATACGCAGTATTTT.

This clonotype occurred many times. The V gene is TRBV7-2, the J gene TRBJ2-1; unclear D gene. The CDR3 is 13 amino acids. CDR1 SGHTA and CDR2 FQGNSA come from the germline V gene. V was clipped by 2 bases and J by 4 bases, with 6 bases between them. The CDR3 DNA follows: TGTGCCAGCAGCTTATCCAGATACAATGAGCAGTTCTTC. Protein sequence: CASSLSRYNEQFF.

This clonotype has at least ten counts. V gene TRBV2 combines with J gene TRBJ1-2, with D possibly TRBD1 on 5 matching bases. CDR1 and CDR2 (germline): SNHLY, FYNNEI. V was shortened by 7 bases and J by 4 bases, with 10 bases between the two germline ends. The CDR3 runs to 12 residues. CDR3 sequence reads: CASTSGFYGYTF. In DNA, the CDR3 is TGTGCCAGCACGTCAGGGTTCTATGGCTACACCTTC.

This clonotype is deemed medium-sized. The V gene is TRBV29-1, the J gene TRBJ2-2; D unclear. The CDR3 covers 14 residues. Trimming shortened V by 0 bases and J by 3 bases, and 8 bases separated the two germline ends. Germline CDR1 is SQVTM and CDR2 is ANQGSEA. CDR3 region: CSVEDFGDTGELFF. The CDR3 nucleotides are TGCAGCGTTGAAGATTTTGGGGACACCGGGGAGCTGTTTTTT.

The chain links TRBV5-4 to TRBJ2-7, with D perhaps matching TRBD2 (6 bases). V gave up 0 bases and J gave up 6 bases, with 10 bases separating them. This CDR3 contains 13 residues. Germline V CDR1 and CDR2: SGHNT, YYREEE (reference sequence). CDR3 nucleotides: TGTGCCAGCAGCTTGGCCGGGAGCCTCGAGCAGTACTTC. The encoded protein is CASSLAGSLEQYF.

This clonotype appeared many times. V usage is TRBV5-1 and J usage is TRBJ2-7, with D possibly being TRBD2 (5 bases). CDR1 and CDR2 (germline): SGHRS, YFSETQ. The ends were cut back, 4 bases at V and 6 bases at J, with 11 bases in the middle. The CDR3 sequence is 12 residues long. The chain's CDR3 is CASSGSSTEQYF. CDR3 bases: TGCGCCAGCAGCGGCTCTAGCACCGAGCAGTACTTC.

This clonotype was picked up many times. The chain carries TRBV4-1 and TRBJ1-1, with D uncertain. V was trimmed by 0 bases and J by 0 bases, leaving 8 bases between them. The CDR3 sequence is 15 residues long. The germline V gene has CDR1 MGHRA and CDR2 YSYEKL. The CDR3 loop is CASSQDSPVNTEAFF. In nucleotides, the CDR3 is TGCGCCAGCAGCCAAGATAGTCCGGTGAACACTGAAGCTTTCTTT.

The V call is TRBV11-2, the J call TRBJ2-2; TRBD1 matches at 9 bases. Germline V lookup: CDR1 SGHAT, CDR2 FQNNGV. The CDR3 length is 18 residues. V lost 5 bases and J lost 2; bases outside the gene matches: 12. DNA for the CDR3: TGTGCCAGCAGCCCCGGGACAGGGAAGGTCATTAACACCGGGGAGCTGTTTTTT. Protein: CASSPGTGKVINTGELFF.

This clonotype has ten or more counts. This chain connects TRBV18 to TRBJ2-5; TRBD1 matches 7 bases. The V and J ends lost 3 bases and 5 bases, in that order; junction bases with no gene match: 12. CDR3 length equals 16 residues. Germline V gene lookup returns CDR1 KGHSH and CDR2 LQKENI. DNA for the CDR3: TGTGCCAGCTCACCTCCAGGGGGACGGGAAGGCGAGACCCAGTACTTC. Translating gives CASSPPGGREGETQYF.

This clonotype was counted ten times or more. The J gene is TRBJ1-4, the V gene TRBV20-1; no firm D call. V lost 1 base to trimming and J lost 5 bases, with 11 bases between them. This CDR3 comprises 14 residues. Germline CDR1 and CDR2: DFQATT and SNEGSKA (reference sequence). Written as DNA, the CDR3 is TGCAGTGCTAGAGGGGCGGGCAGAAATGAAAAACTGTTTTTT. It translates to CSARGAGRNEKLFF.

This clonotype appeared many times. This chain links TRBV12-3 or TRBV12-4 with TRBJ2-2; D not certain. The germline V and J ends were trimmed by 5 bases and 6 bases, with 7 bases remaining between them. This CDR3 has 12 amino acids. The CDR3 protein is CASSPASGELFF. In DNA, the CDR3 is TGTGCCAGCAGTCCTGCTTCCGGGGAGCTGTTTTTT.

This clonotype was observed at least ten times. CDR3 region: CASSLDSSSYEQYF. The CDR3 nucleotides read TGCGCCAGCAGCTTGGACTCGAGCTCCTACGAGCAGTACTTC. The J gene is TRBJ2-7, the V gene TRBV5-1; no firm D call. The CDR3 contains 14 residues. Germline CDR1 is SGHRS and CDR2 is YFSETQ. Trimming took off 0 bases at V and 0 bases at J, with 7 bases between the two ends.